The 7 T cell receptor beta chains below all came from one sample that was sequenced in a study of shared clonotypes between healthy human individuals (TCRdb year 2020). Libraries were prepared through the immunoSEQ multiplex PCR assay. TCRdb provides this immuneACCESS table in a form limited to in-frame rearrangements. Some clones are lacking; in checked studies, under half of them reflect an unresolved V gene, and why the rest are absent is not known. The sample yields some 2,000,000 clones; more than 90% were counted once. The ten most abundant clones make up roughly 0.13% of the sample. The sequenced sample consisted of naive CD4+ T cells sorted from blood. Per the publication, the cell subset or site label means: CD45RA+ positively selected. The source of these receptors is a man younger than 30 in good health.

On this clone: Other DNA sequences in this sample translate to the same CDR3. The CDR3 here is CASSPGSYEQYF. CDR3 nucleotide sequence: TGTGCCAGCAGCCCAGGGAGTTACGAGCAGTACTTC. The chain carries TRBV6-5 and TRBJ2-7; D may be TRBD1 or TRBD2 (5 bases each). Trimming took off 6 bases at V and 4 bases at J, with 10 bases between the two ends. The germline CDR1 and CDR2 sequences are MNHEY and SVGAGI. The CDR3 length is 12 residues.

As regards this clone: The same CDR3 arises from other DNA sequences in this sample as well. The chain carries TRBV5-1 and TRBJ2-3; TRBD2 matches 12 bases. Germline-derived CDR1 and CDR2 are SGHRS and YFSETQ. CDR3 length: 16 amino acids. With 3 bases clipped from V and 0 bases from J, the junction kept 2 bases outside the gene matches. The CDR3 is CASSSGLAGSTDTQYF. In nucleotides, the CDR3 is TGCGCCAGCAGCTCCGGACTAGCGGGAAGCACAGATACGCAGTATTTT.

The V call is TRBV30, the J call TRBJ1-4; no clear D. Germline V lookup: CDR1 GTSNPN, CDR2 SVGIG (reference sequence). This CDR3 has 13 amino acids. With 0 bases removed from V and 11 bases from J, the gap between germline ends came to 13 bases. The CDR3: CAWSVQSGPKLFF. CDR3 in DNA: TGTGCCTGGAGTGTTCAGTCCGGGCCGAAACTGTTTTTT.

This chain joins TRBV19 and TRBJ1-6; tentative D call: TRBD1 (5 bases). Trimming pared 2 bases from V and 0 bases from J, leaving 8 bases between. Per the germline V gene, CDR1 is LNHDA and CDR2 is SQIVND (reference sequence). The CDR3 consists of 16 residues. The CDR3 nucleotides are TGTGCCAGTAGTATAACCCAGGGCTCCTATAATTCACCCCTCCACTTT. This encodes CASSITQGSYNSPLHF.

The chain couples TRBV7-8 to TRBJ2-1; D is unclear. The CDR3 runs to 11 residues. V was trimmed by 1 base and J by 7 bases, leaving 2 bases between them. In germline, CDR1 is SGHVS, CDR2 FQNEAQ. CDR3 nucleotide sequence: TGTGCCAGCAGCTTAGAGAATGAGCAGTTCTTC. This translates into CASSLENEQFF.

With respect to this clone: Other nucleotide sequences in the sample specify the same CDR3. The genes are TRBV6-6 and TRBJ2-5; tentative D call: TRBD1 (5 bases). Looked up from germline, CDR1 is MNHNY and CDR2 is SVGAGI (reference sequence). CDR3 length equals 11 residues. Between the trimmed V and J ends, which lost 5 bases and 5 bases, there was a span of 6 bases. The CDR3 DNA is TGTGCCAGCAGTCCAGGGGAGACCCAGTACTTC. The encoded protein is CASSPGETQYF.

V gene TRBV4-2 combines with J gene TRBJ1-2; 9 bases align to TRBD1. CDR3 length equals 16 residues. Germline CDR1 reads LGHNA; CDR2 reads YNFKEQ. The trim removed 4 bases at V and 5 bases at J, leaving 11 bases unmatched. DNA for the CDR3: TGTGCCAGCAGCCTTCAACCGGGACAGGGAGATTATGGCTACACCTTC. Its protein is CASSLQPGQGDYGYTF.